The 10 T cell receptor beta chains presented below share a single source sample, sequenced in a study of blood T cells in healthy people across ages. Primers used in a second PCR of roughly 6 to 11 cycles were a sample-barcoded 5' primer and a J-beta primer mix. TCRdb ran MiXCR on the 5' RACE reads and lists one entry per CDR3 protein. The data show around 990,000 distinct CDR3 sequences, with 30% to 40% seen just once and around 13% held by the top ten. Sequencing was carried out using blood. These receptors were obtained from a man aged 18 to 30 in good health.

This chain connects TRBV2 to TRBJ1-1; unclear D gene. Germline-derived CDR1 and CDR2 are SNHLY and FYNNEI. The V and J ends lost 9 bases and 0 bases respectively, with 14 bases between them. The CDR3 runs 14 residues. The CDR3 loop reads CARGGSSMNTEAFF. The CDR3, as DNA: TGTGCCAGAGGAGGGAGTTCCATGAACACTGAAGCTTTCTTT.

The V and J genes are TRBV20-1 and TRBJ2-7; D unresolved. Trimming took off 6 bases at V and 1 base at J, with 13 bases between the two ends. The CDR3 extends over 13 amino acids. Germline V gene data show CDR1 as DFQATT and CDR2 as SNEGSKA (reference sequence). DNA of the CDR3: TGCAGTGCCGCCCGGCTGGGTTCCTACGAGCAGTACTTC. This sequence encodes CSAARLGSYEQYF.

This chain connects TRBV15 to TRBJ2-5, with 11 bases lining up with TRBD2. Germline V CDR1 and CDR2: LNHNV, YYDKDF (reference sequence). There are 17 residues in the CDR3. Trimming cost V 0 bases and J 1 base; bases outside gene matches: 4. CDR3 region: CATSRELTSGGQETQYF. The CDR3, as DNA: TGTGCCACCAGCAGAGAATTAACTAGCGGGGGCCAAGAGACCCAGTACTTC.

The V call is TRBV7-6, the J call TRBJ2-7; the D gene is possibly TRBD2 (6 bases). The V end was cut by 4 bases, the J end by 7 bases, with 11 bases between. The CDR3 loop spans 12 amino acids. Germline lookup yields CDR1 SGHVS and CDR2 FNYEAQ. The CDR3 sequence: CASSSDGGEQYF. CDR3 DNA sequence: TGTGCCAGCAGCTCCGACGGGGGTGAGCAGTACTTC.

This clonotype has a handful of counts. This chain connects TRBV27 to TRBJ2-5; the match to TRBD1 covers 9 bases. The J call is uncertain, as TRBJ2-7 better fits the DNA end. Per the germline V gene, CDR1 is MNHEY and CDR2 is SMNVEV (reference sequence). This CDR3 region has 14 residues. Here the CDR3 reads CASSRDRVLNEQYF. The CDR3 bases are TGTGCCAGCAGCCGGGACAGGGTCCTAAACGAGCAGTACTTC.

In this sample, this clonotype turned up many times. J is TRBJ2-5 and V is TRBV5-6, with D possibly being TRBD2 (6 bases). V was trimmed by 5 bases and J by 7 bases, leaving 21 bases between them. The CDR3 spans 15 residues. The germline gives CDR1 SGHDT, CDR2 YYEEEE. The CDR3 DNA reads TGTGCCAGCAGTTTCCGAGAAGCGGGTATGGGGACCCAGTACTTC. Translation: CASSFREAGMGTQYF.

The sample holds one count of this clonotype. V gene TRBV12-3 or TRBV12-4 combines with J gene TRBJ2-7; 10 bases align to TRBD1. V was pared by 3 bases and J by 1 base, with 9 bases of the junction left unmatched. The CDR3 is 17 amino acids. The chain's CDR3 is CASSFGTRGQGSYEQYF. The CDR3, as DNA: TGTGCCAGCAGTTTCGGAACTCGGGGACAGGGGTCCTACGAGCAGTACTTC.

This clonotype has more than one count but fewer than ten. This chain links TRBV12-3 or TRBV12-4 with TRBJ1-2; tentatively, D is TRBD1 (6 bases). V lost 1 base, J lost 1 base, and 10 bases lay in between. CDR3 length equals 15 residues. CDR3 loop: CASSLGGQNNYGYTF. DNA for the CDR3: TGTGCCAGCAGTTTAGGGGGACAAAATAACTATGGCTACACCTTC.

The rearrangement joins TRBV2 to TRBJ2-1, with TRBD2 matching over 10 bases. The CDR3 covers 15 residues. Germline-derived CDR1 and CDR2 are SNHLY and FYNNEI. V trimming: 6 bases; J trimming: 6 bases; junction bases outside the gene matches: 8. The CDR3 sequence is CASRVQSGGANEQFF. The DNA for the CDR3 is TGTGCCAGCAGGGTCCAGAGCGGGGGGGCCAATGAGCAGTTCTTC.

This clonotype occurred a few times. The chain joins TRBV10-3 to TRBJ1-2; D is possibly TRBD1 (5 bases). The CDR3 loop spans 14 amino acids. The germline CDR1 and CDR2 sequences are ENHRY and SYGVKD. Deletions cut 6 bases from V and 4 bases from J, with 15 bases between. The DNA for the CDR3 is TGTGCCATCAGCCAAGGGACTGAGATCTATGGCTACACCTTC. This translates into CAISQGTEIYGYTF.